This TCR beta chain was obtained from a study of T cell responses to AZD1222 COVID-19 vaccine. General observations from the study: Distributed over spike, vaccine-associated CD4 TCRs predominated at 160-218 and 743-854.

For this clone: The antigen is undetermined.

Produced via immunoSEQ multiplex PCR; TCRdb's table is partial and in-frame only. Among about 180,000 clones, just over 85% were seen once, and the ten largest hold approximately 0.49%. From germline, CDR1 is SGDLS and CDR2 YYNGEE. The CDR3 runs to 18 residues. Losses at the gene ends were 0 bases for V and 3 bases for J; bases not matched to a gene: 9. This specimen was peripheral blood, taken on day 0 of AZD1222 vaccination. This TCR derives from an adult in good health. This chain joins TRBV9 and TRBJ1-2, with 12 bases fitting TRBD1. The CDR3 spells CASSVATGGQGAYYGYTF. The DNA for the CDR3 is TGTGCCAGCAGCGTAGCTACGGGGGGACAGGGGGCCTACTATGGCTACACCTTC.